The T cell receptor (beta chain) described here comes from a study of molecular identifiers for immune sequencing clone quantification. The CDR3 loop spans 13 amino acids. Germline CDR1 reads DFQATT; CDR2 reads SNEGSKA (reference sequence). Trimming shortened V by 7 bases and J by 2 bases, and 14 bases separated the two germline ends. TCRdb recomputed calls from the PCR reads with MiXCR, one row per CDR3 protein. The profile shows around 480,000 distinct CDR3 sequences, roughly 23% of them singletons. This clonotype was counted many times. The sequenced material came from naive CD8+ T cells from blood, with Jurkat cell RNA spiked in. Noted subset: FACS-sorted CD8+CD4-CCR7+CD45RA+ naive T cells. This chain connects TRBV20-1 to TRBJ2-5; tentatively, D is TRBD2 (6 bases). The receptor was derived from a human donor in good health. Some libraries in this study had Jurkat cell RNA spiked in. The CDR3 region is CSGRLVLQETQYF. As DNA, the CDR3 is TGCAGTGGGAGACTAGTCCTTCAAGAGACCCAGTACTTC.